This T cell receptor beta chain stems from a study of T cells in Graves' hyperthyroidism and ophthalmopathy. Out of roughly 10 ml of fresh peripheral blood came the PBMCs. The CDR3 has 15 residues. Germline trimming cut 5 bases from V and 2 bases from J; bases unmatched to any gene: 12. Germline V gene data show CDR1 as DFQATT and CDR2 as SNEGSKA (reference sequence). This clonotype was seen ten or more times. From RNA transcripts, TCR beta CDR3 regions were amplified. In the first-round RT-PCR of the TCR CDR3, the HTBI primer set was used. TCRdb analysed the multiplex PCR reads with MiXCR anew, one entry per CDR3 protein. The sample records about 590,000 distinct CDR3 sequences, approximately 15% being singletons.

This chain joins TRBV20-1 and TRBJ2-7, with TRBD1 identical over 7 bases. The receptor comes from a woman in her 30s with Graves' hyperthyroidism. Material: blood. The CDR3 here is CSAPRPGTAPYEQYF. The CDR3 nucleotides are TGCAGTGCTCCTCGCCCCGGGACAGCACCCTACGAGCAGTACTTC.